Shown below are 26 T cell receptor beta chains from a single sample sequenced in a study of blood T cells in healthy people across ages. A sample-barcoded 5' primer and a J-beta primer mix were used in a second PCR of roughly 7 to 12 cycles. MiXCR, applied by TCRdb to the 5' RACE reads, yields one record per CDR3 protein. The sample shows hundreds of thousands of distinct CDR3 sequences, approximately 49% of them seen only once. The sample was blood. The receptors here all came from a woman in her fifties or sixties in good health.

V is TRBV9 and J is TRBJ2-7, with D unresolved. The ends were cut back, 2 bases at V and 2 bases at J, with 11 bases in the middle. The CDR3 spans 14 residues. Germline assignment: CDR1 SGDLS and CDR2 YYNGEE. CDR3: CASSVDQLAYEQYF. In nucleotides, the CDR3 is TGTGCCAGCAGCGTCGACCAGTTGGCCTACGAGCAGTACTTC.

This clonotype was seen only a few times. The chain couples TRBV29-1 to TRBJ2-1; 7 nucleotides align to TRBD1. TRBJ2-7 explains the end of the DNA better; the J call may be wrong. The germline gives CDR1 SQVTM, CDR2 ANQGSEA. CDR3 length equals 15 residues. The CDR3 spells CSVGGGPSSYNEQYF. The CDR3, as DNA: TGCAGCGTTGGAGGGGGCCCAAGCTCCTACAATGAGCAGTACTTC.

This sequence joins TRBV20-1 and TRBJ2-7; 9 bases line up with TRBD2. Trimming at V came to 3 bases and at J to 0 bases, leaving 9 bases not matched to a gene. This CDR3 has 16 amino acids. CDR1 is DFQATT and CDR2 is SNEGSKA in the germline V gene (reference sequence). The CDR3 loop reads CSARDLAGLSSYEQYF. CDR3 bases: TGCAGTGCTAGGGACCTAGCGGGACTTAGCTCCTACGAGCAGTACTTC.

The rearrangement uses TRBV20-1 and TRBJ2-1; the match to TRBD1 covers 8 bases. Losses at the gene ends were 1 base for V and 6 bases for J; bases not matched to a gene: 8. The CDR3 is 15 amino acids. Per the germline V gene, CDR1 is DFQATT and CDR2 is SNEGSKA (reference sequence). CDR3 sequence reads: CSARGPGTGSNEQFF. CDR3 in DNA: TGCAGTGCTAGAGGGCCTGGGACAGGATCCAATGAGCAGTTCTTC.

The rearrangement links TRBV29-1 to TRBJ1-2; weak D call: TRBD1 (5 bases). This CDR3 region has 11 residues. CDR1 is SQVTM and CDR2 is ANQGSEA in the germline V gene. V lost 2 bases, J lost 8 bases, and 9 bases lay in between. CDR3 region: CSVETGRGYTF. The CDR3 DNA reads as TGCAGCGTTGAAACGGGGCGAGGCTACACCTTC.

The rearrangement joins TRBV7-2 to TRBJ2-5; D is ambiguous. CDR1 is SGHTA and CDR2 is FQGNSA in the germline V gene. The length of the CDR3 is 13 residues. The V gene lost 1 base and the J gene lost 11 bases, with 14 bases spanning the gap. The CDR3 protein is CTSSLEGGHEQYF. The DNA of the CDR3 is TGTACCAGCAGCTTAGAGGGTGGGCATGAGCAGTACTTC. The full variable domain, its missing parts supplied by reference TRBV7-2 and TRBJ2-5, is GAGVSQSPSNKVTEKGKDVELRCDPISGHTALYWYRQSLGQGLEFLIYFQGNSAPDKSGLPSDRFSAERTGGSVSTLTIQRTQQEDSAVYLCTSSLEGGHEQYFGPGTRLLVL.

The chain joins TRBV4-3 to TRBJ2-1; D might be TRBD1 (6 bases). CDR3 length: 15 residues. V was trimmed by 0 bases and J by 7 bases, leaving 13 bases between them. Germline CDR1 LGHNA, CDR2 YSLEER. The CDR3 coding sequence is TGCGCCAGCAGCCAAGAGGCAGGGGTGGGAAATGAGCAGTTCTTC. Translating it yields CASSQEAGVGNEQFF.

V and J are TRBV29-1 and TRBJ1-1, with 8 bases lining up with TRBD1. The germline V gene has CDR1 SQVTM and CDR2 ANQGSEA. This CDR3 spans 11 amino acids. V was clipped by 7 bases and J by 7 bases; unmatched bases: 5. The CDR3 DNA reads TGCAGCGCTGACAGGGGATGTGAAGCTTTCTTT. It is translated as CSADRGCEAFF.

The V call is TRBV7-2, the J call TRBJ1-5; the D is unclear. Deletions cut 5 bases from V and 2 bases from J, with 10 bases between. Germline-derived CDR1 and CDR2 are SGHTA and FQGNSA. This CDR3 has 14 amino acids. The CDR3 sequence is CASSPTLGNQPQHF. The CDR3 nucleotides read TGTGCCAGCAGCCCGACACTGGGCAATCAGCCCCAGCATTTT. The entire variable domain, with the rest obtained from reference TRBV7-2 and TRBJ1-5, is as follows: GAGVSQSPSNKVTEKGKDVELRCDPISGHTALYWYRQSLGQGLEFLIYFQGNSAPDKSGLPSDRFSAERTGGSVSTLTIQRTQQEDSAVYLCASSPTLGNQPQHFGDGTRLSIL.

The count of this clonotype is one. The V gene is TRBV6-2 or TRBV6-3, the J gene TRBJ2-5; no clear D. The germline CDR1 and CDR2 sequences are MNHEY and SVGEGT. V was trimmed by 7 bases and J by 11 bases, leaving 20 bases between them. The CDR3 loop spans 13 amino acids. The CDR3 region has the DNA TGTGCCAGCAACATACGACCCGTGGGTGAGCAGTACTTC. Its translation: CASNIRPVGEQYF.

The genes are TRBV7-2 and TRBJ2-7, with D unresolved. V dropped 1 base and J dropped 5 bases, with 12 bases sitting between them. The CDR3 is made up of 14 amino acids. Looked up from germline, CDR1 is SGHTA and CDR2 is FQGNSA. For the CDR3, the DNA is TGTGCCAGCAGCTTAGGTTCCCCTGGAAACGAGCAGTACTTC. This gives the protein CASSLGSPGNEQYF.

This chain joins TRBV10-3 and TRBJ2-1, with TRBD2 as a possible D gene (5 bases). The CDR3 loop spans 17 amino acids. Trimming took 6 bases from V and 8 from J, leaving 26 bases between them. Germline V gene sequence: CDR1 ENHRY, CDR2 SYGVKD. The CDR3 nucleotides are TGTGCCATCAGATCGAGCGGAGGACGGCCGGATAGCGATGAGCAGTTCTTC. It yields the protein CAIRSSGGRPDSDEQFF.

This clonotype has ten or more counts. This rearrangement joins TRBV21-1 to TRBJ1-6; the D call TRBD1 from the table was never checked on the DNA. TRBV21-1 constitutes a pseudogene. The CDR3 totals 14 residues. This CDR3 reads CASSKPPEGSPLHF. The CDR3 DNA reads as TGTGCCAGCAGCAAACCCCCTGAGGGTTCACCCCTCCACTTT.

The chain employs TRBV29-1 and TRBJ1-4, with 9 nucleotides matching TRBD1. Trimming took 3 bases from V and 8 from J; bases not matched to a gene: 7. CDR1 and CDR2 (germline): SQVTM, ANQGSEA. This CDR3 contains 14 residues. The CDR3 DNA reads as TGCAGCGTTGAGGGAGGGACAGGGAGAGAAAAACTGTTTTTT. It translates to CSVEGGTGREKLFF.

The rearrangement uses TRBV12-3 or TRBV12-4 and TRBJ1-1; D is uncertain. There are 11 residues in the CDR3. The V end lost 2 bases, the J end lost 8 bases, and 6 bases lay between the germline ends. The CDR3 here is CASSLYREAFF. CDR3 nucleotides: TGTGCCAGCAGTTTATATAGAGAAGCTTTCTTT.

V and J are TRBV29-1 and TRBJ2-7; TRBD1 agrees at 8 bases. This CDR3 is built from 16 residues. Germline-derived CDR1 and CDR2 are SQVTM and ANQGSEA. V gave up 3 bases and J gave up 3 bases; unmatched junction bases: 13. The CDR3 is CSVDAGKTGAYYEQYF. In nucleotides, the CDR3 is TGCAGCGTTGATGCGGGGAAGACAGGGGCCTACTACGAGCAGTACTTC.

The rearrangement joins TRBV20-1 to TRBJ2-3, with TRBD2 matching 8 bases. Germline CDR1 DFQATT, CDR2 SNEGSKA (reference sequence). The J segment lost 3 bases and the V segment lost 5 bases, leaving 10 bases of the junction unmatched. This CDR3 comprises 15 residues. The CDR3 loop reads CSALIAGRATDTQYF. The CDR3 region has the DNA TGCAGTGCTCTTATAGCGGGGAGGGCAACAGATACGCAGTATTTT.

The CDR3 coding sequence is TGCAGTGCTAGAGACCTTACTAGCGGGAGGTGGGGTGAGCAGTTCTTC. It specifies CSARDLTSGRWGEQFF. The chain employs TRBV20-1 and TRBJ2-1, with 12 positions matching TRBD2. Trimming took 0 bases from V and 9 from J; bases not matched to a gene: 9. CDR1 is DFQATT and CDR2 is SNEGSKA in the germline V gene (reference sequence). The CDR3 consists of 16 residues.

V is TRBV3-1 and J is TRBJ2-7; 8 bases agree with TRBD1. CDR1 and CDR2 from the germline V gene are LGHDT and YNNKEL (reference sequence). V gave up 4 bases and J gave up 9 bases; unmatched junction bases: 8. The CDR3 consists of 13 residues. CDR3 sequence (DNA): TGTGCCAGCAGCCGCGACAGGGGATCGTGGCAGTACTTC. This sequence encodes CASSRDRGSWQYF.

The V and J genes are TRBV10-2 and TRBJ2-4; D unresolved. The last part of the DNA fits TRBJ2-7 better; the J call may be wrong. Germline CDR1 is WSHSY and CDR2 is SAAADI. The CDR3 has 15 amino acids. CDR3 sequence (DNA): TGCGCCAGCCTGAGGAAAAGGATAGGCTCCTACGAGCAGTACTTC. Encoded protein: CASLRKRIGSYEQYF.

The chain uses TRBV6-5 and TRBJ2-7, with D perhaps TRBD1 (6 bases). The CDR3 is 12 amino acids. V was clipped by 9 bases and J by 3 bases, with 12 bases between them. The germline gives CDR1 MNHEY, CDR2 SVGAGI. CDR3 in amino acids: CASKDSLYEQYF. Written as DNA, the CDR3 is TGTGCCAGTAAGGACAGCCTCTACGAGCAGTACTTC.

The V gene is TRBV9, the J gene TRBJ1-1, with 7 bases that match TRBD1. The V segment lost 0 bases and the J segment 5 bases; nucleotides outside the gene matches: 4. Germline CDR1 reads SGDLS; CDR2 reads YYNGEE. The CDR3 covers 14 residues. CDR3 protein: CASSVGQGLTEAFF. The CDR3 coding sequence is TGTGCCAGCAGCGTAGGACAGGGTTTAACTGAAGCTTTCTTT.

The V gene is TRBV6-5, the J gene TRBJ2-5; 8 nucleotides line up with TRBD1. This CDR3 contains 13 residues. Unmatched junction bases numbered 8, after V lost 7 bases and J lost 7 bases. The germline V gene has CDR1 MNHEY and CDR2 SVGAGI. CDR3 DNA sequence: TGTGCCAGCATCGGGCAGGGGGCAGGGACCCAGTACTTC. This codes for CASIGQGAGTQYF.

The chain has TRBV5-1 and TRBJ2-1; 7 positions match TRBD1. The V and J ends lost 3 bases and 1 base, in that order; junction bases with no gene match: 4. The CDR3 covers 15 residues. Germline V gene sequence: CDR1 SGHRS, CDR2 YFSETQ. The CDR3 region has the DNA TGCGCCAGCAGCTCCCGGGACAGTTCCTACAATGAGCAGTTCTTC. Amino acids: CASSSRDSSYNEQFF.

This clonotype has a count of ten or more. The CDR3 here is CASSQGSGGRGQFF. Written as DNA, the CDR3 is TGCGCCAGCAGCCAAGGTTCGGGCGGGAGAGGGCAGTTCTTC. The chain links TRBV4-3 to TRBJ2-1; 7 nucleotides agree with TRBD2. The CDR3 is 14 residues long. CDR1 and CDR2 from the germline V gene are LGHNA and YSLEER. Unmatched junction bases numbered 9, after V lost 1 base and J lost 12 bases.

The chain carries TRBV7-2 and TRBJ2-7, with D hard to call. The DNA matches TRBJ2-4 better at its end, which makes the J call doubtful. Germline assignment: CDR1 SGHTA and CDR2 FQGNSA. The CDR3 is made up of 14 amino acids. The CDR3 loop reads CASSLGVRRNIQYF. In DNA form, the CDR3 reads TGTGCCAGCAGCTTAGGGGTCCGGAGAAACATTCAGTACTTC.